The sequence of this T cell receptor (beta chain) was determined in a study of T cells after posttransplantation cyclophosphamide. Regarding the study as a whole: Donor CD8+ memory clones often dominated recipient blood repertoires at later times.

Only in-frame clones appear in the TCRdb table, and some are missing; sequencing was by immunoSEQ multiplex PCR. The sample includes a few thousand clones, 80% of them seen just once. Concerning this clone: The antigen remains unidentified.

Trimming left V 1 base short and J 5 bases short, with 12 bases between. The CDR3 loop spans 15 amino acids. CDR1 SEHNR and CDR2 FQNEAQ come from the germline V gene (reference sequence). Cyclophosphamide on days +3 and +4 followed busulfan-fludarabine conditioning and a marrow graft. This receptor was obtained from a male patient aged 50 to 59 who received an allogeneic stem cell transplant from a related donor and was CMV-positive. The graft donor may have given rise to some T cells. The chain has TRBV7-9 and TRBJ1-5; a weak D match, TRBD1 (6 bases). The specimen was PBMCs, collected after allogeneic stem cell transplant with posttransplant cyclophosphamide. The chain's CDR3 is CASSLVGGSDQPQHF. CDR3 DNA sequence: TGTGCCAGCAGCTTAGTAGGGGGATCAGATCAGCCCCAGCATTTT.